A selection of T cell receptor beta chains follows, all from one sample in a study of human T cells and chemical hapten exposure. TCRdb re-derived calls from the 5' RACE reads in MiXCR, one entry per CDR3 protein. The sample contains 65,000 to 95,000 distinct CDR3 sequences, under 10% of which appear only once. These receptors originate from a male donor in good health. CDR3s include the opening cysteine and the closing phenylalanine or tryptophan. D genes are given only for firm matches. Clone size is shown for a subset of rows, as once, few, many or a class of expanded clone.

CDR3 protein	CDR3 DNA	V gene	D gene	J gene	clone size	CDR3 length
CSARGTGKTYNEQFF	TGCAGTGCTAGAGGAACGGGAAAAACATACAATGAGCAGTTCTTC	TRBV20-1	-	TRBJ2-1	many	15
CASSFGTGTYEQYF	TGTGCCAGCAGTTTTGGGACAGGGACCTACGAGCAGTACTTC	TRBV27	TRBD1	TRBJ2-7	many	14
CASSQRMLEGLSGANVLTF	TGTGCCAGCAGCCAAAGGATGTTGGAGGGCCTCTCTGGGGCCAACGTCCTGACTTTC	TRBV4-2	-	TRBJ2-6	few	19
CASSQDRDSYNEQFF	TGTGCCAGCAGCCAAGACCGGGACTCTTACAATGAGCAGTTCTTC	TRBV14	-	TRBJ2-1	many	15
CASSSVAVTYNEQFF	TGTGCCAGCAGTTCGGTGGCAGTTACCTACAATGAGCAGTTCTTC	TRBV27	-	TRBJ2-1	few	15
CASSYSSGSQPQHF	TGTGCCAGCAGTTACTCATCGGGGAGTCAGCCCCAGCATTTT	TRBV6-5	-	TRBJ1-5	-	14
CASSLDFQETQYF	TGTGCCAGCAGCTTAGACTTCCAAGAGACCCAGTACTTC	TRBV7-2	-	TRBJ2-5	-	13
CSAQKLAGGTDTQYF	TGCAGCGCCCAGAAACTAGCGGGGGGCACAGATACGCAGTATTTT	TRBV29-1	TRBD2	TRBJ2-3	many	15
CASSIRVAGGHTDTQYF	TGTGCCAGTAGTATCCGAGTAGCGGGAGGGCACACAGATACGCAGTATTTT	TRBV19	TRBD2	TRBJ2-3	few	17
CATSRGLAGGPNEQFF	TGTGCCACCAGCAGAGGTTTAGCGGGAGGGCCTAACGAGCAGTTCTTC	TRBV15	TRBD2	TRBJ2-1	many	16
CSARTYSNQPQHF	TGCAGTGCTAGAACGTATAGCAATCAGCCCCAGCATTTT	TRBV20-1	-	TRBJ1-5	many	13
CASSQGQGASTGELFF	TGCGCCAGCAGCCAAGGACAGGGGGCGAGCACCGGGGAGCTGTTTTTT	TRBV4-3	TRBD1	TRBJ2-2	many	16
CASSESSGTEAFF	TGTGCCAGCAGTGAATCGTCGGGCACTGAAGCTTTCTTT	TRBV25-1	-	TRBJ1-1	few	13
CASSMREGYGYTF	TGTGCCAGCAGCATGAGGGAGGGCTATGGCTACACCTTC	TRBV6-6	-	TRBJ1-2	-	13
CASSRGSSTDTQYF	TGCGCCAGCAGCCGCGGGAGCAGCACAGATACGCAGTATTTT	TRBV10-1	TRBD2	TRBJ2-3	many	14
CASRTGGSQETQYF	TGTGCCAGCAGGACGGGGGGGTCACAAGAGACCCAGTACTTC	TRBV6-5	TRBD2	TRBJ2-5	-	14
CASSILPHRAGGPDTQYF	TGTGCCAGCAGCATCCTCCCGCATCGGGCGGGGGGACCAGATACGCAGTATTTT	TRBV5-5	TRBD2	TRBJ2-3	few	18
CASSLVGGSSYNEQFF	TGTGCCAGCAGCTTAGTCGGGGGGAGCTCCTACAATGAGCAGTTCTTC	TRBV7-2	TRBD2	TRBJ2-1	many	16
CASSLSDGTEAFF	TGTGCCAGCAGCTTAAGCGACGGTACTGAAGCTTTCTTT	TRBV7-9	-	TRBJ1-1	few	13
CASSFQTGELFF	TGTGCCAGCAGCTTCCAGACCGGGGAGCTGTTTTTT	TRBV6-2/TRBV6-3	-	TRBJ2-2	few	12
CATSRDRGAYEQYF	TGTGCCACCAGCAGAGATCGGGGGGCCTACGAGCAGTACTTC	TRBV15	TRBD2	TRBJ2-7	few	14
CASSTRDTGELIF	TGTGCCAGCTCGACGAGGGACACCGGGGAGCTGATTTTT	TRBV3-1	-	TRBJ2-2	-	13
CSARDVRSGVTDTQYF	TGCAGTGCTAGAGATGTTAGGAGCGGGGTCACAGATACGCAGTATTTT	TRBV20-1	TRBD2	TRBJ2-3	-	16
CASSEALSGRYNEQFF	TGTGCCAGCAGTGAAGCGCTTAGCGGGAGGTACAATGAGCAGTTCTTC	TRBV6-1	TRBD2	TRBJ2-1	few	16
CASSGRGTYEQYF	TGCGCCAGCAGTGGAAGGGGTACCTACGAGCAGTACTTC	TRBV10-1	-	TRBJ2-7	many	13
CSARNRDSRDRVEWTEAFF	TGCAGTGCTAGAAACCGCGACTCAAGGGACAGGGTGGAGTGGACTGAAGCTTTCTTT	TRBV20-1	TRBD1	TRBJ1-1	-	19
CASSFWGAHQPQHF	TGTGCCAGCAGTTTTTGGGGGGCGCATCAGCCCCAGCATTTT	TRBV12-3/TRBV12-4	-	TRBJ1-5	-	14
CASSFSGWSSYNEQFF	TGTGCCAGTAGTTTTAGCGGGTGGAGCTCCTACAATGAGCAGTTCTTC	TRBV19	TRBD2	TRBJ2-1	few	16
CASRGEGFEAFF	TGTGCCAGCAGAGGCGAGGGGTTTGAAGCTTTCTTT	TRBV12-3/TRBV12-4	-	TRBJ1-1	-	12
CASSQDRVHGYTF	TGTGCCAGCAGCCAAGACAGGGTCCATGGCTACACCTTC	TRBV3-1	-	TRBJ1-2	many	13
CASSPSNTGGSGANVLTF	TGTGCCAGCAGCCCTTCGAACACAGGGGGGTCTGGGGCCAACGTCCTGACTTTC	TRBV5-4	TRBD1	TRBJ2-6	-	18
CASSLAPGQGPDTQYF	TGTGCCAGCAGTTTAGCACCGGGACAGGGTCCAGATACGCAGTATTTT	TRBV12-3/TRBV12-4	TRBD1	TRBJ2-3	many	16
CASSLIPGEQYF	TGTGCCAGCAGTTTAATTCCGGGGGAGCAGTACTTC	TRBV27	-	TRBJ2-7	many	12
CASSQEGQGATLHSGNTIYF	TGCGCCAGCAGCCAAGAGGGTCAGGGGGCGACCCTTCACTCTGGAAACACCATATATTTT	TRBV4-3	TRBD1	TRBJ1-3	-	20
CASSVVGGKDEKLFF	TGCGCCAGCAGCGTAGTTGGGGGAAAGGATGAAAAACTGTTTTTT	TRBV5-1	-	TRBJ1-4	-	15
CASSRTFVKSLYYGYTF	TGTGCCAGCAGTCGTACTTTTGTGAAGTCCTTGTACTATGGCTACACCTTC	TRBV6-5	-	TRBJ1-2	many	17
CAISPNYDGYEQYF	TGTGCCATCAGTCCCAACTACGACGGGTACGAGCAGTACTTC	TRBV10-3	-	TRBJ2-7	few	14
CASSQAAAEDTEAFF	TGTGCCAGCAGCCAAGCGGCAGCTGAGGACACTGAAGCTTTCTTT	TRBV3-1	-	TRBJ1-1	few	15
CASSPRTATYNEQFF	TGTGCCAGCAGCCCCCGGACAGCAACCTACAATGAGCAGTTCTTC	TRBV9	-	TRBJ2-1	many	15
CASSSPRDTDTQYF	TGTGCCAGCAGCTCCCCAAGGGACACAGATACGCAGTATTTT	TRBV11-3	-	TRBJ2-3	few	14
CAWRENYNEQFF	TGTGCCTGGAGGGAGAACTACAATGAGCAGTTCTTC	TRBV30	-	TRBJ2-1	few	12
CASSLGLAVETQYF	TGTGCCAGCAGCCTGGGACTAGCAGTGGAGACCCAGTACTTC	TRBV12-3/TRBV12-4	TRBD2	TRBJ2-5	-	14